This T cell receptor beta chain was recovered during a study of OX40 agonist ivuxolimab in advanced cancers. Study-wide background: Three dose-escalation patients had partial responses: one with hepatocellular carcinoma and two with cutaneous melanoma. Study-wide findings and caveats: A proportion of nonresponders additionally exhibited low normalized T-cell clonal expansion.

Germline loops: CDR1 MDHEN, CDR2 SYDVKM. V dropped 3 bases and J dropped 7; count of bases not matched to a gene: 12. This CDR3 comprises 15 residues. Remarks on this clone: Its antigen remains unknown.

TCRdb's copy holds only in-frame clones and misses some; the assay was immunoSEQ multiplex PCR. The sample lists approximately 75,000 clones; roughly 90% were seen once. Blood specimens came from baseline, cycle 4 day 1, and cycle 7 day 1. The clonotype comes from an adult with an advanced solid tumor such as melanoma, head and neck, liver or kidney cancer. The source material was CD4+ or CD8+ T cells sorted from blood, sampled in a trial of the OX40 agonist ivuxolimab. V gene TRBV28 combines with J gene TRBJ2-7, with TRBD2 matching 7 bases. CDR3 protein: CASSLLFLAVGEQYF. CDR3 nucleotides: TGTGCCAGCAGTTTGTTATTCCTAGCGGTTGGTGAGCAGTACTTC.